Each of the 3 T cell receptor beta chains below was sequenced from the same sample in a study of breast tumors, draining lymph nodes, adjacent tissues. TCRdb passed the multiplex PCR reads through MiXCR, listing each CDR3 protein once. The table has roughly 100,000 distinct CDR3 sequences, around 30% seen once. Samples came from axillary lymph nodes draining the breast cancer. The sample was axillary lymph node tissue. The receptors stem from a female donor with breast cancer. Some clones in this sample may be carry-over from other donors' samples.

This clonotype was found many times. The chain employs TRBV7-2 and TRBJ1-2; D may be TRBD1 (5 bases). The germline V gene has CDR1 SGHTA and CDR2 FQGNSA. V lost 0 bases and J lost 6, with 11 bases in between. The CDR3 sequence is 14 residues long. The CDR3 sequence is CASSLAGQGNGYTF. The CDR3, as DNA: TGTGCCAGCAGCTTAGCGGGCCAGGGAAATGGCTACACCTTC.

This clonotype was recorded many times. V and J are TRBV5-1 and TRBJ2-1, with no clear D. V lost 0 bases and J lost 9, with 7 bases in between. This CDR3 has 12 residues. Germline loops: CDR1 SGHRS, CDR2 YFSETQ. CDR3 DNA: TGCGCCAGCAGCTTGGAGGGTGGTGAGCAGTTCTTC. Protein product: CASSLEGGEQFF.

Many counts were recorded for this clonotype. Mismatch with germline at one junction end may stem from a read error. This sequence joins TRBV20-1 and TRBJ1-4; D unresolved. CDR3 length equals 15 residues. CDR1 is DFQATT and CDR2 is SNEGSKA in the germline V gene (reference sequence). The DNA of the CDR3 is TGCAGTGCTAGAATGTGGTTTGCAACTAATGGAAAACTGTTTTTT. This codes for CSARMWFATNGKLFF.